These T cell receptor beta chains were read from a single sample in a study of T cell responses to AZD1222 COVID-19 vaccine. Sequencing was performed with immunoSEQ multiplex PCR; in TCRdb, only in-frame clones are kept and a portion is missing. The sample lists about 120,000 clones; around 86% were seen once. Sequenced material: peripheral blood, taken 28 days after the second AZD1222 dose. These receptors were taken from an adult who received the AZD1222 COVID-19 vaccine. The CDR3 runs from the conserved cysteine through the conserved F or W. D genes are given only for firm matches. Clone size is stated in some rows and not others, as once, few, many or a class when expanded.

J,V,size,D,CDR3,DNA
TRBJ2-7,TRBV2,.,.,CASSATVNEQYF,TGTGCCAGCAGTGCGACGGTTAACGAGCAGTACTTC
TRBJ2-7,TRBV13,once,TRBD2,CASSVTSGGTYEQYF,TGTGCCAGCAGCGTAACTAGCGGGGGTACCTACGAGCAGTACTTC
TRBJ2-3,TRBV28,.,TRBD2,CASTSGLATDTQYF,TGTGCCAGCACTTCGGGACTAGCGACAGATACGCAGTATTTT
TRBJ2-3,TRBV27,.,.,CASILEGDDPGGTQYF,TGTGCCAGCATCTTAGAGGGGGACGATCCGGGGGGTACGCAGTATTTT
TRBJ2-7,TRBV13,.,TRBD2,CASSLGLTSGGASYEQYF,TGTGCCAGCAGCTTAGGCCTCACTAGCGGGGGAGCCTCCTACGAGCAGTACTTC
TRBJ2-3,TRBV2,.,TRBD2,CARGERGNTQYF,TGTGCCAGAGGAGAGCGGGGGAATACGCAGTATTTT
TRBJ2-7,TRBV27,once,.,CASSLSRGAVSGEQYF,TGTGCCAGCAGTTTATCAAGAGGAGCAGTTTCGGGAGAGCAGTACTTC
TRBJ2-7,TRBV5-4,.,TRBD2,CASSLAGGRGGVGNEQYF,TGTGCCAGCAGCTTGGCCGGGGGTCGGGGGGGCGTCGGCAACGAGCAGTACTTC
TRBJ2-7,TRBV6-6,.,.,CASSPTLTSSYEQYF,TGTGCCAGCAGTCCTACTCTTACTAGCTCCTACGAGCAGTACTTC
TRBJ2-3,TRBV4-3,.,TRBD2,CASSQRLATSTDTQYF,TGCGCCAGCAGCCAACGACTAGCAACTAGCACAGATACGCAGTATTTT
TRBJ1-2,TRBV19,.,.,CASSILKFYGYTF,TGTGCCAGTAGTATCCTCAAATTCTATGGCTACACCTTC
TRBJ2-7,TRBV7-9,.,.,CASSLAWTENAYEQYF,TGTGCCAGCAGCTTAGCTTGGACAGAGAACGCCTACGAGCAGTACTTC
TRBJ1-2,TRBV5-1,.,.,CASSLEGLLNYGYTF,TGCGCCAGCAGCTTGGAGGGTTTGCTTAACTATGGCTACACCTTC
TRBJ1-1,TRBV9,.,.,CASSVALGPGNTEAFF,TGTGCCAGCAGCGTAGCTCTCGGCCCTGGGAACACTGAAGCTTTCTTT
TRBJ2-1,TRBV3-1/TRBV3-2,once,TRBD2,CASSRTLGGGAYNEQFF,TGTGCCAGCAGCCGGACGCTGGGCGGGGGGGCCTACAATGAGCAGTTCTTC
TRBJ2-1,TRBV11-3,.,.,CASSATRGRGTYNEQFF,TGTGCCAGCAGCGCGACGAGGGGGCGGGGGACGTACAATGAGCAGTTCTTC
TRBJ1-1,TRBV5-8,.,TRBD1,CASSLARRTGAVEAFF,TGTGCCAGCAGCTTGGCACGGAGGACAGGGGCCGTTGAAGCTTTCTTT
TRBJ2-7,TRBV29-1,.,.,CSVPGNYEQYF,TGCAGCGTCCCGGGCAACTACGAGCAGTACTTC
TRBJ2-1,TRBV7-2,.,.,CASSDQGRRSSYNEQFF,TGTGCCAGCAGCGATCAGGGGCGGAGGTCGAGCTACAATGAGCAGTTCTTC
TRBJ2-1,TRBV6-2/TRBV6-3,.,.,CASRPLGRGSSNEQFF,TGTGCCAGCAGGCCTTTGGGCCGCGGCTCCTCGAATGAGCAGTTCTTC
TRBJ1-5,TRBV6-5,.,TRBD1,CASSQTGLNQPQHF,TGTGCCAGCAGCCAGACAGGGTTGAATCAGCCCCAGCATTTT
TRBJ1-2,TRBV27,.,TRBD1,CASSSQYTGEGNYGYTF,TGTGCCAGCAGTTCTCAGTACACAGGGGAAGGAAACTATGGCTACACCTTC
TRBJ1-5,TRBV2,.,.,CASSDGGAWAYQPQHF,TGTGCCAGCAGTGACGGGGGGGCCTGGGCCTACCAGCCCCAGCATTTT
TRBJ2-2,TRBV25-1,.,TRBD1,CASSDETGGTGELFF,TGTGCCAGCAGTGACGAGACAGGGGGCACCGGGGAGCTGTTTTTT
TRBJ1-3,TRBV7-9,.,.,CASSLQRGGFLDTIYF,TGTGCCAGCAGCCTGCAGAGGGGGGGTTTCTTGGACACCATATATTTT
TRBJ1-1,TRBV6-1,once,.,CASSEGTVNTEAFF,TGTGCCAGCAGCGAAGGGACGGTAAACACTGAAGCTTTCTTT
TRBJ1-1,TRBV9,.,TRBD1,CASSVVDRAMNTEAFF,TGTGCCAGCAGCGTAGTAGACAGGGCCATGAACACTGAAGCTTTCTTT
TRBJ2-5,TRBV10-3,.,TRBD2,CAISVGGPQETQYF,TGTGCCATCAGTGTGGGAGGGCCCCAAGAGACCCAGTACTTC
TRBJ2-5,TRBV2,few,.,CASSELGGAGETQYF,TGTGCCAGCAGTGAACTGGGGGGGGCTGGCGAGACCCAGTACTTC
TRBJ2-7,TRBV19,.,TRBD1,CASSMRGQGGEQYF,TGTGCCAGTAGTATGCGGGGACAGGGTGGCGAGCAGTACTTC
TRBJ1-5,TRBV27,.,.,CASSFGGSNQPQHF,TGTGCCAGCAGTTTTGGCGGCAGCAATCAGCCCCAGCATTTT
TRBJ2-7,TRBV25-1,.,TRBD1,CASSPGQGIYEQYF,TGTGCCAGCAGTCCGGGACAGGGAATATACGAGCAGTACTTC
TRBJ2-3,TRBV6-2/TRBV6-3,many,TRBD2,CASSLGLVGDTQYF,TGTGCCAGCAGTCTGGGACTAGTGGGAGATACGCAGTATTTT
TRBJ2-4,TRBV6-5,.,.,CASSYFGDAKNIQYF,TGTGCCAGCAGTTACTTCGGGGACGCCAAAAACATTCAGTACTTC
TRBJ1-1,TRBV18,.,.,CASSENRAPRGRAFF,TGTGCCAGCTCCGAAAATAGGGCCCCCCGAGGGAGGGCTTTCTTT